This T cell receptor beta chain was sequenced during a study of T-cell reconstitution after alpha-beta-depleted transplantation in children. The sample holds many counts of this clonotype. Its antigen is still unknown. Study-wide findings and caveats: The study reportedly traced alpha-beta T cells about two months after transplant to several hundred expanded graft clones.

It was with unique molecular identifiers that the TCRbeta library was prepared. TCRdb reprocessed the PCR reads with MiXCR, giving one entry per CDR3 protein. The table records around 200,000 distinct CDR3 sequences, approximately 15% of them present only once. The material was PBMCs, mostly from graft donor cells, obtained 360 days after TCRalphabeta/CD19-depleted stem cell transplant. This clonotype originated in a male patient between 2 and 10 years old who had a stem cell transplant for acute lymphoblastic leukemia, so the T cells may come from the graft donor.

CDR3 sequence reads: CSARVGQGEYTYEQYF. CDR3 in DNA: TGCAGTGCTAGAGTTGGACAGGGTGAATACACTTACGAGCAGTACTTC. This chain links TRBV20-1 with TRBJ2-7, with 8 positions matching TRBD1. The CDR3 runs 16 residues. Germline trimming cut 1 base from V and 4 bases from J; bases unmatched to any gene: 12. CDR1 and CDR2 from the germline V gene are DFQATT and SNEGSKA (reference sequence).